The 17 T cell receptor beta chains reported below all come from one sample, sequenced in a study of CD8 T cells in ankylosing spondylitis. TCRdb analysed the 5' RACE reads with MiXCR anew, one entry per CDR3 protein. The repertoire holds 85,000 to 100,000 distinct CDR3 sequences, with roughly 9.6% as singletons. Specimen: blood, either unsorted or a sorted T cell fraction (not recorded which). These receptors all stem from a male donor with ankylosing spondylitis or in good health (not recorded which).

The table lists this clonotype with many counts. The chain combines TRBV7-8 with TRBJ2-4; a weak D match, TRBD1 (5 bases). The length of the CDR3 is 16 residues. Trimming removed 4 bases from V and 0 bases from J, with 13 bases in between. Germline lookup yields CDR1 SGHVS and CDR2 FQNEAQ. CDR3 loop: CASSSQGVLAKNIQYF. In DNA form, the CDR3 reads TGTGCCAGCAGCTCCCAAGGGGTCCTAGCCAAAAACATTCAGTACTTC. Together with reference TRBV7-8 and TRBJ2-4, the CDR3 gives the full variable domain: GAGVSQSPRYKVAKRGQDVALRCDPISGHVSLFWYQQALGQGPEFLTYFQNEAQLDKSGLPSDRFFAERPEGSVSTLKIQRTQQEDSAVYLCASSSQGVLAKNIQYFGAGTRLSVL.

Ten or more counts support this clonotype. The gene calls are TRBV4-1 and TRBJ2-3, with TRBD1 matching 8 bases. The junction had 7 bases not matched to a gene; V was cut back by 5 bases and J by 6 bases. CDR3 length: 14 amino acids. Looked up from germline, CDR1 is MGHRA and CDR2 is YSYEKL. In nucleotides, the CDR3 is TGCGCCAGCAGCGAAACAGGGGGGACCGATACGCAGTATTTT. This encodes CASSETGGTDTQYF.

This clonotype appeared many times. V is TRBV29-1 and J is TRBJ2-1; 7 nucleotides agree with TRBD2. The CDR3 sequence is 14 residues long. Germline V gene lookup returns CDR1 SQVTM and CDR2 ANQGSEA. The V and J ends lost 3 bases and 0 bases, in that order; junction bases with no gene match: 2. CDR3 sequence: CSVESSGSYNEQFF. Written as DNA, the CDR3 is TGCAGCGTTGAGTCTAGCGGCTCCTACAATGAGCAGTTCTTC.

Many counts were recorded for this clonotype. The CDR3, as DNA: TGTGCCAGCAGTAATTATGAGCAGTTCTTC. Amino acids: CASSNYEQFF. This chain uses TRBV28 with TRBJ2-1; D remains unclear. Trimming took off 5 bases at V and 8 bases at J, with 4 bases between the two ends. Germline assignment: CDR1 MDHEN and CDR2 SYDVKM. The CDR3 is made up of 10 amino acids.

This clonotype was seen repeatedly, ten times or more. The CDR3 DNA reads TGCGCCAGCAGCTTGAACACACTGAACACTGAAGCTTTCTTT. Translating gives CASSLNTLNTEAFF. The rearrangement uses TRBV5-1 and TRBJ1-1; no clear D gene. Germline CDR1 SGHRS, CDR2 YFSETQ. CDR3 length: 14 residues. Trimming left V 1 base short and J 0 bases short, with 7 bases between.

This clonotype has ten or more counts. CDR3 amino acids: CASSRQGGGTEAFF. The CDR3 nucleotides are TGTGCCAGCAGTAGACAGGGGGGTGGAACTGAAGCTTTCTTT. The chain combines TRBV12-3 or TRBV12-4 with TRBJ1-1; 9 positions agree with TRBD1. The ends lost 5 bases at V and 5 bases at J; junction bases unmatched: 6. CDR3 length equals 14 residues.

There are many counts of this clonotype. V is TRBV20-1 and J is TRBJ2-3; D may be TRBD1 or TRBD2 (5 bases each). The CDR3 runs 14 residues. Per the germline V gene, CDR1 is DFQATT and CDR2 is SNEGSKA (reference sequence). The germline V and J ends were trimmed by 5 bases and 2 bases, with 14 bases remaining between them. The CDR3, as DNA: TGCAGTGCTGGGGTAGGGACCTTCACAGATACGCAGTATTTT. Its protein is CSAGVGTFTDTQYF.

This clonotype was counted many times. The rearrangement links TRBV4-1 to TRBJ1-1; D gene ambiguous. Trimming took off 2 bases at V and 1 base at J, with 8 bases between the two ends. There are 14 residues in the CDR3. Germline V CDR1 and CDR2: MGHRA, YSYEKL. In nucleotides, the CDR3 is TGCGCCAGCAGCCAACCGAATCAGAACACTGAAGCTTTCTTT. Translating it yields CASSQPNQNTEAFF.

This clonotype was detected ten times or more. Here the CDR3 DNA reads TGTGCCAGCAGCCCGGGACAGGGTCATGGCTACACCTTC. Protein product: CASSPGQGHGYTF. This rearrangement joins TRBV7-3 to TRBJ1-2; 9 nucleotides align to TRBD1. This CDR3 comprises 13 residues. After removal of 5 bases from V and 6 bases from J, the junction contained 4 bases not matched to a gene. Germline V gene data show CDR1 as SGHTA and CDR2 as FQGTGA.

This clonotype has a count of ten or more. This sequence joins TRBV5-1 and TRBJ2-2, with D possibly matching TRBD2 (6 bases). The germline V gene encodes CDR1 SGHRS and CDR2 YFSETQ. Trimming cost V 6 bases and J 0 bases, with 12 bases left between them. The CDR3 sequence is 15 residues long. The CDR3 DNA reads TGCGCCAGCAACCCCACTAGCCCGAACACCGGGGAGCTGTTTTTT. Protein product: CASNPTSPNTGELFF.

The chain recombines TRBV20-1 with TRBJ1-1; TRBD1 is a possible D gene (5 bases). Per germline, CDR1 DFQATT and CDR2 SNEGSKA (reference sequence). The CDR3 is 13 amino acids. V shed 5 bases and J shed 5 bases, with 15 bases lying between them. In DNA form, the CDR3 reads TGCAGTGCTCTGGGGAGGGGAGGAACTGAAGCTTTCTTT. It specifies CSALGRGGTEAFF.

At least ten counts were recorded for this clonotype. The J gene is TRBJ2-2, the V gene TRBV6-5; no firm D call. V lost 0 bases and J lost 5, with 16 bases in between. There are 17 residues in the CDR3. Germline CDR1 and CDR2: MNHEY and SVGAGI. The DNA for the CDR3 is TGTGCCAGCAGTTACTCGAACGGAGTACCCCAAACCGGGGAGCTGTTTTTT. Protein sequence: CASSYSNGVPQTGELFF.

The sample holds one count of this clonotype. This chain uses TRBV9 with TRBJ2-7; possible D gene TRBD2, 5 bases. Germline CDR1 reads SGDLS; CDR2 reads YYNGEE. The V end was cut by 4 bases, the J end by 4 bases, with 9 bases between. The CDR3 is made up of 12 amino acids. The chain's CDR3 is CASSPEGYEQYF. CDR3 in DNA: TGTGCCAGCAGCCCCGAGGGTTACGAGCAGTACTTC.

This clonotype was counted many times. The rearrangement joins TRBV20-1 to TRBJ2-7, with 10 bases aligning to TRBD2. Germline CDR1 is DFQATT and CDR2 is SNEGSKA (reference sequence). After removal of 5 bases from V and 0 bases from J, the junction contained 7 bases not matched to a gene. The CDR3 loop spans 15 amino acids. CDR3 in amino acids: CSAEAGGQVSYEQYF. CDR3 DNA sequence: TGCAGTGCTGAAGCGGGGGGGCAAGTCTCCTACGAGCAGTACTTC.

This clonotype was seen many times. The V gene is TRBV2, the J gene TRBJ1-2, with D hard to call. This CDR3 region has 11 residues. CDR1 and CDR2 from the germline V gene are SNHLY and FYNNEI. V lost 6 bases to trimming and J lost 6 bases, with 8 bases between them. CDR3 residues: CASRERDGYTF. In nucleotides, the CDR3 is TGTGCCAGCAGGGAGAGGGATGGCTACACCTTC.

The sample holds many counts of this clonotype. J is TRBJ2-3 and V is TRBV27, with a weak D call TRBD2 (5 bases). The CDR3 loop spans 17 amino acids. Germline loops: CDR1 MNHEY, CDR2 SMNVEV (reference sequence). With 0 bases removed from V and 3 bases from J, the gap between germline ends came to 16 bases. Here the CDR3 DNA reads TGTGCCAGCAGTTTATCTCTCCACGGGGTCCCTACAGATACGCAGTATTTT. It is translated as CASSLSLHGVPTDTQYF.

The V call is TRBV7-3, the J call TRBJ2-5; TRBD1 aligns across 8 bases. The CDR3 spans 15 residues. Germline lookup yields CDR1 SGHTA and CDR2 FQGTGA. V gave up 5 bases and J gave up 5 bases; unmatched junction bases: 10. The CDR3 DNA is TGTGCCAGCAGCCCCGGACAGGGTATGGGGGAGACCCAGTACTTC. Translating gives CASSPGQGMGETQYF. Complete variable domain (other parts from reference TRBV7-3 and TRBJ2-5): GAGVSQTPSNKVTEKGKYVELRCDPISGHTALYWYRQSLGQGPEFLIYFQGTGAADDSGLPNDRFFAVRPEGSVSTLKIQRTERGDSAVYLCASSPGQGMGETQYFGPGTRLLVL.